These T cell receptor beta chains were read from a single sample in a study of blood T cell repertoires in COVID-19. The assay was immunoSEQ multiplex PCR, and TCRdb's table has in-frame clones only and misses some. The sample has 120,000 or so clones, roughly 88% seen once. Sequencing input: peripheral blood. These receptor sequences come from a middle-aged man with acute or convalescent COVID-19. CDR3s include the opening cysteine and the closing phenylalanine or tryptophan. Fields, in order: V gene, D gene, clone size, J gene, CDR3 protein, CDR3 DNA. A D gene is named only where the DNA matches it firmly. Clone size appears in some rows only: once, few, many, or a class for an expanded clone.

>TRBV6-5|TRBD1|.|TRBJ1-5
CASRGTGSNQPQHF
TGTGCCAGCAGGGGGACAGGTAGCAATCAGCCCCAGCATTTT
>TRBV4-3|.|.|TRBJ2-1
CASSGRNNEQFF
TGCGCCAGCAGCGGCAGAAACAATGAGCAGTTCTTC
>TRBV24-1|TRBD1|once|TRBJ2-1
CATSDRGGLSSYNEQFF
TGTGCCACCAGTGACAGAGGGGGCCTCAGCTCCTACAATGAGCAGTTCTTC
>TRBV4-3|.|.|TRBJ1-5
CASSLTEGDQPQHF
TGCGCCAGCAGCTTGACAGAGGGGGATCAGCCCCAGCATTTT
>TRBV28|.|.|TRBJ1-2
CASSLAGSPIYGYTF
TGTGCCAGCAGTTTAGCGGGCAGCCCTATCTATGGCTACACCTTC
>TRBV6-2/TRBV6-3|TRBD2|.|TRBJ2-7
CASSYQLAGAGEQYF
TGTGCCAGCAGTTACCAGTTAGCGGGAGCGGGTGAGCAGTACTTC
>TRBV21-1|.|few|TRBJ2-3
CASSKPHTTSGMSDTQYF
TGTGCCAGCAGCAAACCCCACACGACTAGCGGGATGTCAGATACGCAGTATTTT
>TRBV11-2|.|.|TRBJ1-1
CASSFQGGATEAFF
TGTGCCAGCAGCTTCCAAGGGGGGGCCACTGAAGCTTTCTTT
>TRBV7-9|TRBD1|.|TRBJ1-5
CASSFATGTGQPQHF
TGTGCCAGCAGCTTCGCAACCGGGACAGGTCAGCCCCAGCATTTT
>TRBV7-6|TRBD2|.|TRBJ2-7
CASSLSPQATSGRGSSYEQYF
TGTGCCAGCAGCTTAAGCCCCCAAGCTACTAGCGGGAGGGGAAGCTCCTACGAGCAGTACTTC
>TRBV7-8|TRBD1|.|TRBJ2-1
CASSLRQGAQFF
TGTGCCAGCAGCTTAAGACAGGGAGCGCAGTTCTTC
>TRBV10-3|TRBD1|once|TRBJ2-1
CAISESTLYRGNEQFF
TGTGCCATCAGTGAATCCACACTTTACAGGGGCAATGAGCAGTTCTTC
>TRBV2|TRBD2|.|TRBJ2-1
CASSASGLAGGFYNEQFF
TGTGCCAGCAGTGCTAGTGGACTAGCGGGAGGGTTCTACAATGAGCAGTTCTTC
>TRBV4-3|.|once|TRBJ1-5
CASSPAVNQPQHF
TGCGCCAGCAGCCCCGCAGTGAATCAGCCCCAGCATTTT
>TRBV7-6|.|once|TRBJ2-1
CASSHYNEQFF
TGTGCCAGCAGCCACTACAATGAGCAGTTCTTC
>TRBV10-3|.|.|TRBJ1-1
CAISESSPGMMGNTEAFF
TGTGCCATCAGTGAGTCGAGTCCAGGGATGATGGGGAACACTGAAGCTTTCTTT
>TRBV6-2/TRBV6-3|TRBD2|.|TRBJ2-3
CASSRATSGVTDTQYF
TGTGCCAGCAGCCGTGCCACTAGCGGTGTCACAGATACGCAGTATTTT